Listed here is a single T cell receptor beta chain. Original data processing: Estimation of nucleated cell counts was performed using reference gene primer amplification. Sequencing was performed with immunoSEQ multiplex PCR; in TCRdb, only in-frame clones are kept and a portion is missing. That table supplies the V and J calls and clone size; D and trimming were determined from the DNA. Here the sample spans 55,000 to 80,000 clones, 75% to 90% being singletons. The data belong to a study of blood T cell repertoires in COVID-19. Study-wide context: T cells, B-cell-depleted T cells, or PBMCs supplied cDNA or gDNA.

The germline gives CDR1 LGHNA, CDR2 YNFKEQ. This CDR3 has 18 amino acids. Trimming cost V 10 bases and J 0 bases; bases outside gene matches: 16. The specimen sequenced was peripheral blood. J is TRBJ1-4 and V is TRBV4-2; the match to TRBD1 covers 8 bases. The source is a human donor in a cohort sampled during active COVID-19. In DNA form, the CDR3 reads TGTGCCACCAGAGTGGCAGGGGGCATTAAAGCAACTAATGAAAAACTGTTTTTT. This codes for CATRVAGGIKATNEKLFF.